This entry lists 23 T cell receptor beta chains sequenced from one sample in a study of CD8+ T cells in alopecia areata. Sorting of CD4+ cells into CD25+CD127- cells was carried out for roughly 5 patients. Following RNA extraction, reverse transcription yielded cDNA that acted as the sequencing template. Produced via immunoSEQ multiplex PCR; TCRdb's table is partial and in-frame only. The sample lists approximately 13,000 clones, roughly three fifths occurring once. Sequencing was done on a sample of CD4+ Tregs sorted from blood. The receptors were gathered from a human donor with alopecia areata.

V usage is TRBV10-2 and J usage is TRBJ2-4, with 12 bases matching TRBD2. Germline V CDR1 and CDR2: WSHSY, SAAADI. After removal of 5 bases from V and 1 base from J, the junction contained 12 bases not matched to a gene. The CDR3 has 19 residues. The CDR3 sequence is CASSQTSGRTPGAKNIQYF. The CDR3 DNA reads TGCGCCAGCAGTCAAACTAGCGGGAGGACACCGGGGGCCAAAAACATTCAGTACTTC.

This chain uses TRBV9 with TRBJ1-1; a weak D match, TRBD1 (6 bases). V lost 1 base and J 3 bases, leaving 13 bases between the germline ends. In germline, CDR1 is SGDLS, CDR2 YYNGEE. The CDR3 has 15 residues. Here the CDR3 reads CASSVTGGTDTEAFF. As DNA, the CDR3 is TGTGCCAGCAGCGTAACCGGGGGCACCGACACTGAAGCTTTCTTT. The complete variable domain, with remaining parts taken from reference TRBV9 and TRBJ1-1, reads DSGVTQTPKHLITATGQRVTLRCSPRSGDLSVYWYQQSLDQGLQFLIQYYNGEERAKGNILERFSAQQFPDLHSELNLSSLELGDSALYFCASSVTGGTDTEAFFGQGTRLTVV.

This clone was picked up a small number of times. The chain is built from TRBV28 and TRBJ2-1; a possible D gene is TRBD2 (7 bases). Germline CDR1 MDHEN, CDR2 SYDVKM. This CDR3 contains 14 residues. V was trimmed by 8 bases and J by 2 bases, leaving 13 bases between them. CDR3 DNA sequence: TGTGCCAGCGGGGTAGGGGGGGCCTACAATGAGCAGTTCTTC. It translates to CASGVGGAYNEQFF.

This chain connects TRBV27 to TRBJ2-7; TRBD2 aligns across 9 bases. The CDR3 is 16 residues long. Trimming at V came to 5 bases and at J to 4 bases, leaving 12 bases not matched to a gene. Germline CDR1 reads MNHEY; CDR2 reads SMNVEV (reference sequence). The CDR3: CASSQTPLAGIYEQYF. The CDR3 DNA reads as TGTGCCAGCAGTCAAACACCTCTAGCGGGAATTTACGAGCAGTACTTC.

The chain carries TRBV14 and TRBJ2-2; D may be TRBD2 (6 bases). Germline CDR1 reads SGHDN; CDR2 reads FVKESK. The CDR3 loop spans 13 amino acids. Trimming removed 6 bases from V and 5 bases from J, with 10 bases in between. The CDR3 nucleotides read TGTGCCAGCAGTCGGGAGCTTACCGGGGAGCTGTTTTTT. Its translation: CASSRELTGELFF. The full variable domain, its missing parts supplied by reference TRBV14 and TRBJ2-2, is EAGVTQFPSHSVIEKGQTVTLRCDPISGHDNLYWYRRVMGKEIKFLLHFVKESKQDESGMPNNRFLAERTGGTYSTLKVQPAELEDSGVYFCASSRELTGELFFGEGSRLTVL.

The chain has TRBV6-4 and TRBJ2-1; 8 bases align to TRBD2. The CDR3 is 14 amino acids. Germline assignment: CDR1 MRHNA and CDR2 SNTAGT. The V gene end was trimmed by 7 bases and the J gene end by 8 bases; junction bases not matched to a gene: 10. This CDR3 reads CASTHGGGGYEQFF. The CDR3 coding sequence is TGTGCCAGCACCCACGGGGGGGGAGGATATGAGCAGTTCTTC.

The genes are TRBV6-5 and TRBJ1-1, with TRBD1 as a possible D gene (5 bases). Trimming took off 2 bases at V and 3 bases at J, with 10 bases between the two ends. CDR1 is MNHEY and CDR2 is SVGAGI in the germline V gene. The CDR3 is made up of 14 amino acids. The CDR3 is CASSYGQGHTEAFF. The DNA for the CDR3 is TGTGCCAGCAGTTACGGGCAGGGTCACACTGAAGCTTTCTTT.

This chain uses TRBV10-3 with TRBJ2-3; perhaps TRBD1 as D (6 bases). Trimming removed 6 bases at V and 2 bases at J, with 18 bases between. The germline V gene encodes CDR1 ENHRY and CDR2 SYGVKD. CDR3 length: 16 amino acids. This chain's CDR3 is CAIRGKAGVDTDTQYF. Here the CDR3 DNA reads TGTGCCATCAGAGGAAAGGCAGGGGTGGACACAGATACGCAGTATTTT.

This clone was observed a handful of times. The chain employs TRBV28 and TRBJ2-5; possibly TRBD1 or TRBD2 for D (5 bases each). Germline loops: CDR1 MDHEN, CDR2 SYDVKM. Trimming left V 5 bases short and J 0 bases short, with 22 bases between. CDR3 length: 18 residues. The CDR3 bases are TGTGCCAGCAGTGGAAGGGACCTACGGAATCTGTACCAAGAGACCCAGTACTTC. Protein sequence: CASSGRDLRNLYQETQYF. The full variable domain, with the rest looked up from reference TRBV28 and TRBJ2-5, is DVKVTQSSRYLVKRTGEKVFLECVQDMDHENMFWYRQDPGLGLRLIYFSYDVKMKEKGDIPEGYSVSREKKERFSLILESASTNQTSMYLCASSGRDLRNLYQETQYFGPGTRLLVL.

This clone was picked up a small number of times. The chain carries TRBV7-2 and TRBJ2-5, with a tentative D call TRBD1 (5 bases). Trimming took off 5 bases at V and 5 bases at J, with 15 bases between the two ends. Germline lookup yields CDR1 SGHTA and CDR2 FQGNSA. The CDR3 runs 14 residues. The CDR3 loop is CASSTGQSPETQYF. The CDR3 DNA reads as TGTGCCAGCAGCACAGGACAAAGCCCGGAGACCCAGTACTTC.

The V call is TRBV5-1, the J call TRBJ1-1; the match to TRBD1 covers 9 bases. This CDR3 region has 16 residues. Trimming took 3 bases from V and 6 from J; bases not matched to a gene: 12. The germline V gene encodes CDR1 SGHRS and CDR2 YFSETQ. Here the CDR3 reads CASSYLPGQGVAEAFF. In DNA form, the CDR3 reads TGCGCCAGCAGCTACCTACCGGGACAGGGAGTAGCTGAAGCTTTCTTT.

This clone came up a few times. V is TRBV2 and J is TRBJ1-1, with D possibly TRBD1 on 5 matching bases. In germline, CDR1 is SNHLY, CDR2 FYNNEI. V dropped 2 bases and J dropped 4 bases, with 11 bases sitting between them. This CDR3 region has 14 residues. The CDR3 protein is CASSETGGLTEAFF. CDR3 sequence (DNA): TGTGCCAGCAGTGAAACGGGGGGACTCACTGAAGCTTTCTTT.

The CDR3 coding sequence is TGCGCCAGCAGCTTGCTGGCAGGACTCCCTACCCTGGGCACTGAAGCTTTCTTT. Its protein product is CASSLLAGLPTLGTEAFF. The rearrangement links TRBV5-1 to TRBJ1-1; D uncertain. Trimming removed 1 base at V and 4 bases at J, with 23 bases between. The CDR3 loop spans 18 amino acids. Germline CDR1 SGHRS, CDR2 YFSETQ.

The rearrangement joins TRBV28 to TRBJ2-7, with 12 bases matching TRBD1. The CDR3 is 15 residues long. Germline V gives CDR1 MDHEN, CDR2 SYDVKM. V shed 7 bases and J 5 bases; nucleotides not matched to a gene: 9. CDR3 region: CASNQAGQGADEQYF. In DNA form, the CDR3 reads TGTGCCAGCAACCAAGCGGGACAGGGGGCCGACGAGCAGTACTTC.

This clone came up once. The V call is TRBV30, the J call TRBJ2-6; TRBD1 might be the D (6 bases). Germline loops: CDR1 GTSNPN, CDR2 SVGIG (reference sequence). V was shortened by 2 bases and J by 4 bases, with 12 bases between the two germline ends. The CDR3 consists of 15 residues. CDR3 sequence: CAWSLAGAGANVLTF. The CDR3 region has the DNA TGTGCCTGGAGTCTGGCAGGGGCCGGGGCCAACGTCCTGACTTTC.

The J gene is TRBJ1-2, the V gene TRBV7-2; 7 bases map to TRBD1. The CDR3 contains 15 residues. V lost 4 bases, J lost 0 bases, and 5 bases stayed unmatched. Looked up from germline, CDR1 is SGHTA and CDR2 is FQGNSA. CDR3 sequence: CASSSRDRPNYGYTF. Written as DNA, the CDR3 is TGTGCCAGCAGCTCCAGGGACAGACCTAACTATGGCTACACCTTC. Using reference TRBV7-2 and TRBJ1-2 for the parts outside the CDR3, the full variable domain is GAGVSQSPSNKVTEKGKDVELRCDPISGHTALYWYRQSLGQGLEFLIYFQGNSAPDKSGLPSDRFSAERTGGSVSTLTIQRTQQEDSAVYLCASSSRDRPNYGYTFGSGTRLTVV.

The chain couples TRBV7-9 to TRBJ2-7; D may be TRBD2 (6 bases). The V end was cut by 1 base, the J end by 5 bases, with 12 bases between. The CDR3 spans 14 residues. The germline V gene encodes CDR1 SEHNR and CDR2 FQNEAQ (reference sequence). This CDR3 is CASSLDGSLHEQYF. The CDR3 bases are TGTGCCAGCAGCTTAGACGGGAGTTTACACGAGCAGTACTTC.

The chain carries TRBV19 and TRBJ1-1, with D tentatively TRBD1 (5 bases). Trimming removed 2 bases from V and 14 bases from J, with 18 bases in between. The CDR3 runs to 13 residues. Germline V gives CDR1 LNHDA, CDR2 SQIVND (reference sequence). CDR3 DNA: TGTGCCAGTAGTATATTCTCGGGGCTAGCCACATTCTTT. Translated: CASSIFSGLATFF.

This clone was seen only a few times. The chain couples TRBV6-5 to TRBJ2-1, with a possible D match to TRBD2 (5 bases). The CDR3 spans 15 residues. Germline V lookup: CDR1 MNHEY, CDR2 SVGAGI. Trimming left V 2 bases short and J 3 bases short, with 11 bases between. The CDR3 loop reads CASSYVGDLYNEQFF. The CDR3 DNA sequence: TGTGCCAGCAGTTACGTGGGAGACCTCTACAATGAGCAGTTCTTC.

The rearrangement links TRBV27 to TRBJ2-7; 11 nucleotides line up with TRBD1. CDR1 and CDR2 from the germline V gene are MNHEY and SMNVEV (reference sequence). CDR3 length: 14 amino acids. V was pared by 5 bases and J by 3 bases, with 3 bases of the junction left unmatched. In DNA, the CDR3 is TGTGCCAGCAGTCCGGGGACAGGGGGCTACGAGCAGTACTTC. It yields the protein CASSPGTGGYEQYF.

V and J are TRBV28 and TRBJ1-4, with D perhaps matching TRBD1 (5 bases). This CDR3 spans 15 amino acids. Between the trimmed V and J ends, which lost 6 bases and 8 bases, there was a span of 19 bases. Germline CDR1 MDHEN, CDR2 SYDVKM. CDR3 DNA: TGTGCCAGCAGACGTCCGGGACTCGATCTGGAAAAACTGTTTTTT. This encodes CASRRPGLDLEKLFF.

This chain connects TRBV28 to TRBJ1-2, with D possibly TRBD1 on 5 matching bases. Trimming pared 8 bases from V and 7 bases from J, leaving 11 bases between. Germline CDR1 MDHEN, CDR2 SYDVKM. CDR3 size: 11 residues. The CDR3 sequence is CASWSGGGYTF. The CDR3 nucleotides read TGTGCCAGCTGGTCGGGGGGTGGCTACACCTTC.

The rearrangement uses TRBV6-1 and TRBJ1-2; no clear D. CDR3 size: 15 residues. Trimming removed 0 bases from V and 7 bases from J, with 15 bases in between. Germline-derived CDR1 and CDR2 are MNHNS and SASEGT. CDR3 bases: TGTGCCAGCAGTGAAGCGTTTTTAGGGAACGCTGGCTACACCTTC. This sequence encodes CASSEAFLGNAGYTF.